Sequencing of this TCR beta chain was carried out in a study of OX40 agonist ivuxolimab in advanced cancers. Study-level results: CD8+ T cells were the subset that, on average, had more expanded clones than CD4+.

Assay: immunoSEQ multiplex PCR; the TCRdb copy retains only in-frame clones and omits some. This table holds roughly 100,000 clones, approximately 87% found once. A word on this clone: Its antigen is currently unknown.

The material was CD4+ or CD8+ T cells sorted from blood, obtained in a trial of the OX40 agonist ivuxolimab. The receptor was isolated from an adult with an advanced solid tumor such as melanoma, head and neck, liver or kidney cancer.

In nucleotides, the CDR3 is TGTGCCAGCAGTTATCGGGCTGAAGCTTTCTTT. Protein product: CASSYRAEAFF. The chain recombines TRBV6-5 with TRBJ1-1, with D unresolved. Trimming pared 3 bases from V and 6 bases from J, leaving 5 bases between. CDR1 is MNHEY and CDR2 is SVGAGI in the germline V gene. The CDR3 is 11 amino acids.